In this sample, the clone carrying this T cell receptor beta chain turned up many times. The sample is drawn from a study of identical twins. Unique molecular identifiers were present on the cDNA, which also gained a universal primer site by template switching. One entry per CDR3 protein results from TCRdb running MiXCR on the 5' RACE reads. The sample comprises hundreds of thousands of distinct CDR3 sequences, around 8.1% of which are singletons, and just under 2% rests with the top ten. This CDR3 contains 12 residues. Trimming took 6 bases from V and 6 from J, leaving 15 bases between them. Germline V gives CDR1 SQVTM, CDR2 ANQGSEA. The same sample was also studied in work on yellow fever vaccine responses in identical twins.

This sequence joins TRBV29-1 and TRBJ2-7, with a possible D match to TRBD1 (6 bases). The TCR comes from a young woman in good health. Sequenced sample: memory (CD45RO+) T cells sorted from blood. The DNA of the CDR3 is TGCAGCGTAAGCCGGGACACTCGCGAGCAGTACTTC. Its translation is CSVSRDTREQYF.